This T cell receptor (beta chain) came from a study of T cells in narcolepsy. TCRdb keeps only in-frame clones here, not all; method: immunoSEQ multiplex PCR. The sample consists of some 34,000 clones, 81% of them appearing once. The length of the CDR3 is 13 residues. Looked up from germline, CDR1 is KGHSH and CDR2 is LQKENI. Deletions cut 3 bases from V and 4 bases from J, with 4 bases between. The source material was memory (CD45RA-) CD4+ T cells from blood. The clonotype was recovered from a human donor in good health. The rearrangement links TRBV18 to TRBJ1-6; D ambiguous. The CDR3 nucleotides read TGTGCCAGCTCACCGGATTATAATTCACCCCTCCACTTT. Its translation is CASSPDYNSPLHF.